The clone carrying this T cell receptor beta chain was counted between two and nine times. These data belong to a study of blood T cells in healthy people across ages. The ends were cut back, 0 bases at V and 7 bases at J, with 14 bases in the middle. This CDR3 has 16 residues. The germline CDR1 and CDR2 sequences are SGHRS and YFSETQ. A J-beta primer mix and a sample-barcoded 5' primer were used in a second PCR of about 7 to 12 cycles. Through a template-switch adaptor with 12 random nucleotides, each cDNA molecule received a tag. TCRdb re-called the 5' RACE reads with MiXCR, one entry per CDR3 protein. Found here are approximately 810,000 distinct CDR3 sequences, less than 35% of them singletons; the top ten hold about 18%. Every participating donor contributed around 9.5 milliliters of peripheral blood through a draw. Per sample, no less than 5.5 micrograms of total RNA were extracted.

The receptor comes from a woman of 80 years or more in good health. Sequencing input: blood. The chain has TRBV5-1 and TRBJ1-6, with D possibly matching TRBD1 (5 bases). The CDR3 is CASSLASGQPNSPLHF. CDR3 bases: TGCGCCAGCAGCTTGGCCTCGGGGCAGCCCAATTCACCCCTCCACTTT.